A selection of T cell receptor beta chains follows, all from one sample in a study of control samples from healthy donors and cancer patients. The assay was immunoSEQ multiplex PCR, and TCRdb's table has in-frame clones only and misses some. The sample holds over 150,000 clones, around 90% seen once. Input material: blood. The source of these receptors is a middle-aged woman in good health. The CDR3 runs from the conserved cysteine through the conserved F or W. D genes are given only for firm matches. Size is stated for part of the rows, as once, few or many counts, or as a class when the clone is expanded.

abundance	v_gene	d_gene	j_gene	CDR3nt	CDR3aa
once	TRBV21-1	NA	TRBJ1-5	TGTGCCAGCAGCAAAGGAGCCCACAGGGGGGGGATTGACTTCTATAGCAATCAGCCCCAGCATTTT	CASSKGAHRGGIDFYSNQPQHF
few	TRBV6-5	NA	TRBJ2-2	TGTGCCAGCACGCCCGGGGCCCCGATCACCGGGGAGCTGTTTTTT	CASTPGAPITGELFF
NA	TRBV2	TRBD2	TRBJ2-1	TGTGCCAGCAGTGTGAGCCCGGGGACTAGCGGGGTAGTAAATGAGCAGTTCTTC	CASSVSPGTSGVVNEQFF
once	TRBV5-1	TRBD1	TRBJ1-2	TGCGCCAGCAGCTTGGACAGGGGTAACTATGGCTACACCTTC	CASSLDRGNYGYTF
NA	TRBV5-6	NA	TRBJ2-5	TGTGCCAGCAGCCTGGGTGGGGTAGAGACCCAGTACTTC	CASSLGGVETQYF
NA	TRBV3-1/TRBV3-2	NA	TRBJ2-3	TGTGCCAGCAGCCAGGACAACACAGATACGCAGTATTTT	CASSQDNTDTQYF
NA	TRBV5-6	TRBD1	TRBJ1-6	TGTGCCAGCAGCGGTAGGACAGGGGGGAGTTCACCCCTCCACTTT	CASSGRTGGSSPLHF
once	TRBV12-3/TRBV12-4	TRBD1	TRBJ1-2	TGTGCCAGCAGTTTAGTATCGACAGGGGGCTACACCTTC	CASSLVSTGGYTF
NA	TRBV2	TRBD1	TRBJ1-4	TGTGCCAGCAGCTACGACAGGGCCGCTAATGAAAAACTGTTTTTT	CASSYDRAANEKLFF
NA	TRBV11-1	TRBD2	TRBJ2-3	TGTGCCAGCAGCTCCACTAGAGGGAGGGCAGATACGCAGTATTTT	CASSSTRGRADTQYF
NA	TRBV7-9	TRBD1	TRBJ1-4	TGTGCCAGCAGCGAGGGAGGGGGCCGAGAAAAACTGTTTTTT	CASSEGGGREKLFF
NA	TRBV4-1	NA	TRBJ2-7	TGCGCCAGCAGCGACGGCTACGAGCAGTACTTC	CASSDGYEQYF
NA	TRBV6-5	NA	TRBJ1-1	TGTGCCAGCAGCGACCCAGCCAACACTGAAGCTTTCTTT	CASSDPANTEAFF
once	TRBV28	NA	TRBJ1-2	TGTGCCAGCAGTTTAAGCTCAGGGTCGCGGGGCTACACCTTC	CASSLSSGSRGYTF
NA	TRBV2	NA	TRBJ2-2	TGTGCCAGCATGAGGCAGAACACCGGGGAGCTGTTTTTT	CASMRQNTGELFF
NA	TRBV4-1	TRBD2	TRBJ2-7	TGCGCCAGCAGCCCTAGCGGGGGGGCGGTGTACGAGCAGTACTTC	CASSPSGGAVYEQYF
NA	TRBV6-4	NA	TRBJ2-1	TGTGCCAGCAGCACGGGGGCCTCTAGCTCCTACAATGAGCAGTTCTTC	CASSTGASSSYNEQFF
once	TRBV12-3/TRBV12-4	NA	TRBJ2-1	TGTGCCAGCAGGACAGGTTACAATGAGCAGTTCTTC	CASRTGYNEQFF